Reported below is one TCR beta chain. Its antigen is currently unknown. Repertoires were generated with immunoSEQ multiplex PCR, while TCRdb's copy carries only in-frame clones and drops some. The table lists around 7,600 clones, roughly 64% of them singletons. The V and J ends lost 3 bases and 3 bases respectively, with 12 bases between them. The germline V gene encodes CDR1 LNHDA and CDR2 SQIVND (reference sequence). The CDR3 is 14 residues long. The sample comes from a study of memory B cells and T cells in multiple sclerosis. General study points: Normalization was needed because clone-set size differences affected shared clonotype counts.

The J gene is TRBJ2-7, the V gene TRBV19, with D possibly TRBD2 on 6 matching bases. This TCR came from a human donor with multiple sclerosis. The sample consisted of memory (CD45RO+) CD8+ T cells from blood. CDR3 sequence reads: CASSIRERFYEQYF. DNA of the CDR3: TGTGCCAGTAGTATCCGGGAGAGGTTCTACGAGCAGTACTTC. The complete variable domain, with remaining parts taken from reference TRBV19 and TRBJ2-7, reads DGGITQSPKYLFRKEGQNVTLSCEQNLNHDAMYWYRQDPGQGLRLIYYSQIVNDFQKGDIAEGYSVSREKKESFPLTVTSAQKNPTAFYLCASSIRERFYEQYFGPGTRLTVT.